The rows below give T cell receptor beta chains drawn from one sample of a study of shared clonotypes between healthy human individuals. Using immunoSEQ multiplex PCR, the repertoire was profiled, and TCRdb retains in-frame clones only, with some absent. Of roughly 2.1 million clones listed, approximately 94% are singletons. Material: naive CD8+ T cells from PBMCs. The receptors originated from a young man in good health. Some clones in this sample may be carry-over from other donors' samples. The CDR3 runs from the conserved cysteine through the conserved F or W. D genes are given only for firm matches. Size tells how often a clone was seen (once, few, many) or the class of an expanded clone, and some rows leave it out.

j_call v_call clone_size d_call cdr3_aa cdr3_nt
TRBJ2-1 TRBV4-3 NA NA CASSQGGPWDNEQFF TGCGCCAGCAGCCAAGGGGGACCTTGGGACAATGAGCAGTTCTTC
TRBJ2-2 TRBV7-9 NA NA CASSPRILTMGAAGELFF TGTGCCAGCAGCCCACGTATCCTCACTATGGGAGCTGCCGGGGAGCTGTTTTTT
TRBJ2-1 TRBV7-9 NA NA CASSPRLLTTYNEQFF TGTGCCAGCAGCCCCCGACTTCTTACTACCTACAATGAGCAGTTCTTC
TRBJ1-4 TRBV28 NA NA CASRRGFTNEKLFF TGTGCCAGCCGAAGAGGGTTCACTAATGAAAAACTGTTTTTT
TRBJ1-2 TRBV6-1 NA NA CASSEIGKNLYGYTF TGTGCCAGCAGTGAAATCGGCAAGAACCTTTATGGCTACACCTTC
TRBJ1-4 TRBV28 NA TRBD1 CASSYPSGGHNEKLFF TGTGCCAGCAGTTACCCCTCAGGGGGCCACAATGAAAAACTGTTTTTT
TRBJ2-3 TRBV5-1 NA TRBD2 CASSWTSGRVTDTQYF TGCGCCAGCAGCTGGACTAGCGGGAGGGTGACAGATACGCAGTATTTT
TRBJ1-5 TRBV2 few NA CASRERQFNQPQHF TGTGCCAGCCGAGAACGTCAGTTCAATCAGCCCCAGCATTTT
TRBJ2-7 TRBV2 once NA CASSEWPLNEQYF TGTGCCAGCAGTGAATGGCCTCTAAACGAGCAGTACTTC
TRBJ2-1 TRBV13 NA TRBD1 CASSPWGQGAYNEQFF TGTGCCAGCAGCCCCTGGGGACAGGGGGCGTACAATGAGCAGTTCTTC
TRBJ1-2 TRBV9 NA NA CASSAFPEGLYGYTF TGTGCCAGCAGCGCCTTCCCGGAGGGACTCTATGGCTACACCTTC
TRBJ2-3 TRBV5-6 NA NA CASSGLAWGLSTDTQYF TGTGCCAGCAGCGGATTGGCCTGGGGACTTTCCACAGATACGCAGTATTTT
TRBJ2-4 TRBV7-9 NA NA CASSAPQGFENIQYF TGTGCCAGCAGCGCGCCCCAGGGGTTTGAAAACATTCAGTACTTC
TRBJ2-2 TRBV19 once NA CASKEGRGNTGELFF TGTGCCAGTAAGGAGGGCAGGGGTAACACCGGGGAGCTGTTTTTT
TRBJ2-5 TRBV4-1 NA NA CASSRTTGETQYF TGCGCCAGCAGCCGGACTACCGGGGAGACCCAGTACTTC
TRBJ2-5 TRBV2 NA TRBD2 CASTPREGQETQYF TGTGCCAGCACCCCGCGGGAGGGTCAAGAGACCCAGTACTTC
TRBJ2-2 TRBV29-1 NA NA CSVASTRELFF TGCAGCGTTGCTTCGACCAGGGAGCTGTTTTTT
TRBJ2-1 TRBV5-8 NA NA CASSLNGNTHNEQFF TGTGCCAGCAGCTTAAACGGAAATACCCACAATGAGCAGTTCTTC
TRBJ1-2 TRBV4-1 NA NA CASRAGESNYGYTF TGCGCCAGCAGGGCAGGGGAGTCTAACTATGGCTACACCTTC
TRBJ2-7 TRBV28 once NA CASSFGLLSSYEQYF TGTGCCAGCAGCTTCGGACTCTTAAGCTCCTACGAGCAGTACTTC
TRBJ1-2 TRBV29-1 NA NA CSAKTAYGYTF TGCAGCGCCAAGACAGCCTATGGCTACACCTTC
TRBJ2-7 TRBV18 NA TRBD2 CASSPPGLAQPPTYEQYF TGTGCCAGCTCACCACCGGGACTAGCGCAGCCCCCGACATACGAGCAGTACTTC
TRBJ2-7 TRBV5-6 NA TRBD1 CASSPPDRGAEQYF TGTGCCAGCAGCCCCCCCGACAGGGGGGCCGAGCAGTACTTC
TRBJ2-5 TRBV15 NA NA CATSRDRWKQETQYF TGTGCCACCAGCAGAGATCGATGGAAACAAGAGACCCAGTACTTC
TRBJ1-5 TRBV28 NA TRBD1 CASSLTDRVRNQPQHF TGTGCCAGCAGTTTAACCGACAGGGTGCGCAATCAGCCCCAGCATTTT
TRBJ2-1 TRBV7-9 NA TRBD2 CASRLGDVAGEYNEQFF TGTGCCAGTCGATTGGGGGATGTAGCGGGAGAATACAATGAGCAGTTCTTC
TRBJ1-1 TRBV27 once TRBD1 CASSLYRGNTEAFF TGTGCCAGCAGTTTGTACAGGGGGAACACTGAAGCTTTCTTT
TRBJ1-1 TRBV28 NA NA CASSGGFGNTEAFF TGTGCCAGCAGTGGAGGGTTTGGGAACACTGAAGCTTTCTTT
TRBJ2-5 TRBV6-5 NA NA CASSSDFQGIQETQYF TGTGCCAGCAGTTCAGATTTCCAGGGGATCCAAGAGACCCAGTACTTC
TRBJ2-7 TRBV30 NA NA CAWSGVKTYEQYF TGTGCCTGGAGTGGGGTCAAAACCTACGAGCAGTACTTC
TRBJ2-3 TRBV7-9 NA TRBD1 CASRPGTGLTDTQYF TGTGCCAGTAGACCCGGGACAGGGCTTACAGATACGCAGTATTTT
TRBJ1-5 TRBV5-5 NA TRBD1 CASSPGDRGSNQPQHF TGTGCCAGCAGCCCAGGGGACAGGGGTAGCAATCAGCCCCAGCATTTT
TRBJ2-7 TRBV27 NA TRBD2 CASSLGLTYEQYF TGTGCCAGCAGTTTGGGACTAACTTACGAGCAGTACTTC
TRBJ2-4 TRBV9 NA NA CASSTHNRDGAKNIQYF TGTGCCAGCAGCACCCACAACAGGGATGGGGCCAAAAACATTCAGTACTTC
TRBJ1-1 TRBV19 NA TRBD1 CASSTRTGTMNTEAFF TGTGCCAGTAGTACTCGGACAGGGACCATGAACACTGAAGCTTTCTTT
TRBJ2-7 TRBV29-1 NA NA CSVDGGYEQYF TGCAGCGTTGATGGAGGCTACGAGCAGTACTTC
TRBJ1-6 TRBV6-5 NA TRBD1 CASSPGQGPSPLHF TGTGCCAGCAGTCCGGGACAGGGGCCTTCACCCCTCCACTTT
TRBJ2-7 TRBV6-5 NA NA CASSYTDRSSYEQYF TGTGCCAGCAGTTACACGGACCGGAGCTCCTACGAGCAGTACTTC
TRBJ2-5 TRBV27 NA TRBD1 CASSQGQAETQYF TGTGCCAGCAGTCAAGGACAGGCGGAGACCCAGTACTTC
TRBJ2-7 TRBV10-3 NA TRBD1 CAISESGQKPYEQYF TGTGCCATCAGTGAATCGGGACAGAAACCCTACGAGCAGTACTTC
TRBJ2-2 TRBV27 NA NA CASSLERGKAGELFF TGTGCCAGCAGTTTAGAAAGGGGAAAGGCCGGGGAGCTGTTTTTT
TRBJ1-5 TRBV19 NA NA CASSIGSGNPIVPQHF TGTGCCAGTAGTATAGGGTCGGGTAATCCGATCGTGCCCCAGCATTTT
TRBJ2-2 TRBV5-1 NA NA CASSFRTSTGELFF TGCGCCAGCAGCTTCCGCACGTCCACCGGGGAGCTGTTTTTT
TRBJ2-3 TRBV7-9 NA NA CASSSGPGTDTQYF TGTGCCAGCAGCTCCGGGCCAGGCACAGATACGCAGTATTTT
TRBJ1-2 TRBV29-1 once NA CSVEDDRAYYGYTF TGCAGCGTTGAAGATGATCGGGCCTACTATGGCTACACCTTC
TRBJ2-7 TRBV6-1 NA TRBD2 CATELWASGGYEQYF TGTGCCACAGAGCTTTGGGCTAGCGGGGGGTACGAGCAGTACTTC
TRBJ1-2 TRBV30 once TRBD1 CAQKEDRGLYGYTF TGTGCCCAGAAAGAGGACAGGGGGCTCTATGGCTACACCTTC
TRBJ2-3 TRBV25-1 NA TRBD2 CASNRIAGGVRYF TGTGCCAGCAACCGAATAGCGGGAGGTGTCCGGTATTTT
TRBJ2-7 TRBV5-4 NA NA CASSVDRGGGYEQYF TGTGCCAGCAGCGTGGACAGGGGCGGGGGGTACGAGCAGTACTTC
TRBJ2-5 TRBV27 NA NA CASSQTISWETQYF TGTGCCAGCAGCCAGACTATTTCCTGGGAGACCCAGTACTTC
TRBJ2-7 TRBV14 once TRBD2 CASSQAAGDTYSYEQYF TGTGCCAGCAGCCAAGCTGCGGGAGACACCTACTCCTACGAGCAGTACTTC
TRBJ2-5 TRBV2 NA TRBD2 CASSEVWTSSGETQYF TGTGCCAGCAGTGAGGTATGGACTAGCTCCGGAGAGACCCAGTACTTC
TRBJ2-7 TRBV28 NA NA CASTDPGTLLYEQYF TGTGCCAGCACCGATCCCGGGACCCTTCTCTACGAGCAGTACTTC
TRBJ1-5 TRBV28 NA TRBD1 CASSNPGTGLIYSNQPQHF TGTGCCAGCAGCAATCCCGGGACAGGCCTAATCTATAGCAATCAGCCCCAGCATTTT
TRBJ2-1 TRBV2 NA TRBD2 CASGRGRLGGIVHNEQFF TGTGCCAGCGGCCGCGGGCGGTTGGGAGGGATTGTCCACAATGAGCAGTTCTTC
TRBJ2-7 TRBV2 NA TRBD1 CASSGPGGSYEQYF TGTGCCAGCAGTGGGCCAGGGGGTTCCTACGAGCAGTACTTC
TRBJ2-2 TRBV9 NA NA CASSPRTGELFF TGTGCCAGCAGCCCCCGCACCGGGGAGCTGTTTTTT
TRBJ2-7 TRBV27 NA NA CASSLPGVEQYF TGTGCCAGCAGCCTGCCCGGAGTGGAGCAGTACTTC